One sample yielded the 17 T cell receptor beta chains listed below, sequenced in a study of cytomegalovirus exposure and HLA in healthy donors. The method was immunoSEQ multiplex PCR; TCRdb's version includes in-frame clones alone and lacks a portion of them. Among 220,000 or so clones listed, 70% to 90% were seen once. What was sequenced was PBMCs. The source of these receptors is a woman aged 18-35 years in good health and CMV-seronegative.

V is TRBV19 and J is TRBJ2-2; D is ambiguous. Per germline, CDR1 LNHDA and CDR2 SQIVND (reference sequence). The CDR3 length is 14 residues. V was pared by 7 bases and J by 0 bases, with 9 bases between. The CDR3 DNA follows: TGTGCCAGTACCCATACGACGAACACCGGGGAGCTGTTTTTT. Residues: CASTHTTNTGELFF.

This chain connects TRBV29-1 to TRBJ2-7; TRBD2 is a possible D gene (6 bases). V was cut by 4 bases and J by 2 bases, with 9 bases left in between. There are 12 residues in the CDR3. The germline V gene encodes CDR1 SQVTM and CDR2 ANQGSEA. The DNA for the CDR3 is TGCAGCGTTGGGAGGGAAACCTACGAGCAGTACTTC. It translates to CSVGRETYEQYF.

Only one count was recorded for this clone. The V gene is TRBV23-1, the J gene TRBJ1-5; weak D call: TRBD1 (6 bases). TRBV23-1 has ORF status, its function being uncertain. The CDR3 has 18 residues. V lost 2 bases and J 1 base, leaving 18 bases between the germline ends. CDR3 DNA sequence: TGCGCCAGCAGTCAAGCCATGCCCCAGGGGCAGAGCAATCAGCCCCAGCATTTT. Translated, it gives CASSQAMPQGQSNQPQHF.

This rearrangement joins TRBV6-1 to TRBJ1-4; 7 positions match TRBD1. V dropped 3 bases and J dropped 7; count of bases not matched to a gene: 8. Per germline, CDR1 MNHNS and CDR2 SASEGT. CDR3 length: 15 residues. CDR3 nucleotides: TGTGCCAGCAGTGATCGACAGGGCTTGTTTGAAAAACTGTTTTTT. This encodes CASSDRQGLFEKLFF.

This clone was recorded once. This chain links TRBV28 with TRBJ2-7, with 11 bases fitting TRBD1. V lost 5 bases to trimming and J lost 3 bases; unmatched junction nucleotides: 6. Germline V gene lookup returns CDR1 MDHEN and CDR2 SYDVKM. The CDR3 spans 15 residues. As DNA, the CDR3 is TGTGCCAGCAGTACCAGCGGGACAGGGGGCTACGAGCAGTACTTC. This sequence encodes CASSTSGTGGYEQYF.

This clone was seen just once. The V call is TRBV5-6, the J call TRBJ2-3, with TRBD2 identical over 7 bases. V lost 4 bases, J lost 4 bases, and 6 bases stayed unmatched. The CDR3 is 14 residues long. Germline V lookup: CDR1 SGHDT, CDR2 YYEEEE. The CDR3 DNA reads TGTGCCAGCAGCCAAGGACTAGTCCCAGATACGCAGTATTTT. Translating it yields CASSQGLVPDTQYF.

V is TRBV27 and J is TRBJ2-7, with 12 bases matching TRBD2. The CDR3 runs 15 residues. Germline values: CDR1 MNHEY, CDR2 SMNVEV (reference sequence). Trimming removed 7 bases from V and 2 bases from J; junction bases left unmatched: 6. The CDR3 DNA sequence: TGTGCCAGCATGAGGACTAGCGGGGCCCCCTACGAGCAGTACTTC. It specifies CASMRTSGAPYEQYF.

The CDR3 DNA is TGTGCCAGCAGCCCCGGACAGGGGTATTTCTATGGCTACACCTTC. Residues: CASSPGQGYFYGYTF. The chain is built from TRBV7-8 and TRBJ1-2; 9 nucleotides align to TRBD1. The CDR3 loop spans 15 amino acids. Germline CDR1 and CDR2: SGHVS and FQNEAQ. J lost 4 bases, V lost 5 bases, and 8 bases had no gene match.

CDR3 in amino acids: CASSLTFRAQVQHF. CDR3 coding DNA: TGTGCCAGTAGTTTGACTTTCCGGGCACAAGTCCAGCATTTT. The rearrangement uses TRBV19 and TRBJ1-5, with D unclear. V was trimmed by 5 bases and J by 12 bases, leaving 20 bases between them. Germline V gene sequence: CDR1 LNHDA, CDR2 SQIVND (reference sequence). CDR3 length: 14 residues.

The chain employs TRBV9 and TRBJ2-2; the match to TRBD2 covers 9 bases. The length of the CDR3 is 19 residues. Germline CDR1 is SGDLS and CDR2 is YYNGEE. Trimming cost V 0 bases and J 0 bases; bases outside gene matches: 9. CDR3 DNA: TGTGCCAGCAGCGTAGGACTAGCGGCACACCAATCGAACACCGGGGAGCTGTTTTTT. It encodes CASSVGLAAHQSNTGELFF.

The rearrangement uses TRBV2 and TRBJ1-4, with TRBD1 matching 8 bases. The trim removed 7 bases at V and 2 bases at J, leaving 12 bases unmatched. Germline V gene data show CDR1 as SNHLY and CDR2 as FYNNEI. CDR3 length: 17 residues. In DNA form, the CDR3 reads TGTGCCAGCAATCCCCGACAGGGGTTGGTCACTAATGAAAAACTGTTTTTT. Translated: CASNPRQGLVTNEKLFF.

The J gene is TRBJ1-3, the V gene TRBV25-1; D unresolved. Germline loops: CDR1 MGHDK, CDR2 SYGVNS. The CDR3 consists of 15 residues. V was cut by 4 bases and J by 4 bases, with 14 bases left in between. CDR3 nucleotides: TGTGCCAGCAGTGTTGACGGTGGGATGGGAAACACCATATATTTT. Amino acids: CASSVDGGMGNTIYF. Full variable domain (outside the CDR3, taken from reference TRBV25-1 and TRBJ1-3): EADIYQTPRYLVIGTGKKITLECSQTMGHDKMYWYQQDPGMELHLIHYSYGVNSTEKGDLSSESTVSRIRTEHFPLTLESARPSHTSQYLCASSVDGGMGNTIYFGEGSWLTVV.

Notes on this clone: This likely traces to a read error, being one base from a far larger clone. The same CDR3 also results from other DNA sequences found in this sample. The chain uses TRBV7-2 and TRBJ2-2; D is unclear. Per the germline V gene, CDR1 is SGHTA and CDR2 is FQGNSA. The CDR3 totals 12 residues. V shed 5 bases and J shed 3 bases, with 4 bases lying between them. The CDR3 sequence is CASSLDTGELFF. The CDR3 DNA reads as TGTGCCAGCAGCCTAGACACCGGGGAGCTGTTTTTT.

The rearrangement links TRBV10-3 to TRBJ2-6; D possibly corresponds to TRBD1 (6 bases). Trimming removed 6 bases at V and 0 bases at J, with 6 bases between. CDR1 ENHRY and CDR2 SYGVKD come from the germline V gene. This CDR3 contains 14 residues. CDR3 nucleotide sequence: TGTGCCATCAGACAGGGCTCTGGGGCCAACGTCCTGACTTTC. Translating gives CAIRQGSGANVLTF.

The rearrangement uses TRBV9 and TRBJ1-6; no clear D. Germline V CDR1 and CDR2: SGDLS, YYNGEE. Trimming cost V 0 bases and J 13 bases, with 8 bases left between them. There are 12 residues in the CDR3. The CDR3 bases are TGTGCCAGCAGCGTAGATGGGGTCCCCCTCCACTTT. Translation: CASSVDGVPLHF.

The rearrangement joins TRBV11-2 to TRBJ2-7; no clear D. Germline lookup yields CDR1 SGHAT and CDR2 FQNNGV. The CDR3 sequence is 10 residues long. Between the trimmed V and J ends, which lost 5 bases and 4 bases, there was a span of 3 bases. The CDR3 DNA is TGTGCCAGCAGCCGATACGAGCAGTACTTC. Its translation is CASSRYEQYF.

This chain joins TRBV4-2 and TRBJ2-3; D is uncertain. This CDR3 is 14 amino acids long. Germline V gene data show CDR1 as LGHNA and CDR2 as YNFKEQ. The ends were cut back, 4 bases at V and 1 base at J, with 9 bases in the middle. CDR3 sequence: CASSPRIGTDTQYF. The CDR3 coding sequence is TGTGCCAGCAGCCCTCGAATCGGCACAGATACGCAGTATTTT.